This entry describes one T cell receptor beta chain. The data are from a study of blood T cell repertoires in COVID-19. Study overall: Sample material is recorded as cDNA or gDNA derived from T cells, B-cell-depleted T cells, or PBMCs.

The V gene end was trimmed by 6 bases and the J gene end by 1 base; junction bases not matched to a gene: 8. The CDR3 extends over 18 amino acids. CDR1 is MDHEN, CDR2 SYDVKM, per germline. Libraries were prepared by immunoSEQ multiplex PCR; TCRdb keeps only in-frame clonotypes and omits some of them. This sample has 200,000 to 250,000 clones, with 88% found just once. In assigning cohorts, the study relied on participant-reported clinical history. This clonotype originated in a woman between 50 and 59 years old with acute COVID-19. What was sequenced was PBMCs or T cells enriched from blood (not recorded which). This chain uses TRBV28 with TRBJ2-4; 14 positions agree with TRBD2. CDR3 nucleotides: TGTGCCAGCAGCCCAGGGACTAGCGGGAGCCGGGCCAAAAACATTCAGTACTTC. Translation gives CASSPGTSGSRAKNIQYF.